Shown below are 32 T cell receptor beta chains from a single sample sequenced in a study of T cell responses to AZD1222 COVID-19 vaccine. Sequencing was performed with immunoSEQ multiplex PCR; in TCRdb, only in-frame clones are kept and a portion is missing. The sample contains 90,000 to 120,000 clones, approximately 90% of which appear only once. Here the sequenced sample was peripheral blood, taken 28 days after the second AZD1222 dose. The receptors stem from an adult who received the AZD1222 COVID-19 vaccine.

V is TRBV30 and J is TRBJ2-3, with D unclear. There are 13 residues in the CDR3. Germline CDR1 GTSNPN, CDR2 SVGIG (reference sequence). V was cut by 5 bases and J by 1 base, with 10 bases left in between. CDR3 region: CAWSFLGTDTQYF. Here the CDR3 DNA reads TGTGCCTGGTCTTTCCTCGGCACAGATACGCAGTATTTT.

V gene TRBV4-1 combines with J gene TRBJ2-7; maybe TRBD1 (7 bases). The germline V gene has CDR1 MGHRA and CDR2 YSYEKL. Trimming shortened V by 1 base and J by 5 bases, and 12 bases separated the two germline ends. The CDR3 has 14 amino acids. CDR3: CASSQAGGRDEQYF. The CDR3 DNA sequence: TGCGCCAGCAGCCAAGCAGGGGGGCGCGACGAGCAGTACTTC.

A note on this clone: This same CDR3 is encoded by further DNA sequences in the sample. This chain uses TRBV5-1 with TRBJ1-1, with D maybe TRBD1 (5 bases). Germline V gene lookup returns CDR1 SGHRS and CDR2 YFSETQ. The V gene lost 4 bases and the J gene lost 0 bases, with 10 bases spanning the gap. This CDR3 spans 14 amino acids. The CDR3 loop is CASSPGTLNTEAFF. The CDR3 nucleotides read TGCGCCAGCAGCCCCGGGACGTTGAACACTGAAGCTTTCTTT. Based on the CDR3 plus reference TRBV5-1 and TRBJ1-1, the full variable domain is KAGVTQTPRYLIKTRGQQVTLSCSPISGHRSVSWYQQTPGQGLQFLFEYFSETQRNKGNFPGRFSGRQFSNSRSEMNVSTLELGDSALYLCASSPGTLNTEAFFGQGTRLTVV.

This clone was seen just once. V is TRBV6-5 and J is TRBJ1-2, with 9 bases fitting TRBD1. V lost 6 bases and J lost 1; bases outside the gene matches: 3. From germline, CDR1 is MNHEY and CDR2 SVGAGI. The CDR3 loop spans 14 amino acids. DNA of the CDR3: TGTGCCAGCAGGGCGGACAGGGGTAACTATGGCTACACCTTC. It encodes CASRADRGNYGYTF.

The genes are TRBV7-9 and TRBJ1-5; D ambiguous. Trimming left V 5 bases short and J 2 bases short, with 13 bases between. The CDR3 runs to 15 residues. In germline, CDR1 is SEHNR, CDR2 FQNEAQ (reference sequence). This CDR3 is CASSPDTSGNQPQHF. CDR3 sequence (DNA): TGTGCCAGCAGCCCCGACACCTCGGGCAATCAGCCCCAGCATTTT.

V and J are TRBV7-9 and TRBJ2-7, with a tentative D call TRBD2 (5 bases). V was clipped by 2 bases and J by 0 bases, with 14 bases between them. The V gene's germline CDR1 is SEHNR and CDR2 FQNEAQ (reference sequence). This CDR3 is 16 amino acids long. Here the CDR3 DNA reads TGTGCCAGCAGCTTATTTGGCTCGGGGAGCTCCTACGAGCAGTACTTC. Translation gives CASSLFGSGSSYEQYF.

This chain links TRBV30 with TRBJ1-4, with D perhaps TRBD1 (6 bases). The CDR3 is 13 amino acids. Germline values: CDR1 GTSNPN, CDR2 SVGIG (reference sequence). Trimming took off 2 bases at V and 7 bases at J, with 11 bases between the two ends. CDR3: CAWSPGAVEKLFF. CDR3 sequence (DNA): TGTGCCTGGAGTCCGGGGGCGGTTGAAAAACTGTTTTTT.

J is TRBJ1-2 and V is TRBV30; no firm D call. Germline V gene lookup returns CDR1 GTSNPN and CDR2 SVGIG (reference sequence). CDR3 length: 12 residues. Trimming removed 0 bases from V and 4 bases from J, with 6 bases in between. CDR3 sequence (DNA): TGTGCCTGGAGTGTAGCGGGCTATGGCTACACCTTC. It translates to CAWSVAGYGYTF.

V and J are TRBV12-3 or TRBV12-4 and TRBJ2-2; D is undetermined. The length of the CDR3 is 13 residues. The V and J ends lost 2 bases and 6 bases respectively, with 7 bases between them. CDR3 sequence: CASSLRVAGELFF. In DNA form, the CDR3 reads TGTGCCAGCAGTTTAAGAGTAGCCGGGGAGCTGTTTTTT.

The J gene is TRBJ2-7, the V gene TRBV10-2; 12 bases line up with TRBD2. The CDR3 extends over 16 amino acids. With V trimmed by 6 bases and J by 1 base, 7 bases remained unmatched. CDR1 is WSHSY and CDR2 is SAAADI in the germline V gene. CDR3 in amino acids: CASSTPSGGVSYEQYF. The CDR3, as DNA: TGCGCCAGCAGCACCCCTAGCGGGGGGGTTTCCTACGAGCAGTACTTC.

The J gene is TRBJ1-5, the V gene TRBV6-5, with 9 bases aligning to TRBD1. CDR1 and CDR2 from the germline V gene are MNHEY and SVGAGI. The CDR3 extends over 14 amino acids. V lost 8 bases, J lost 6 bases, and 8 bases stayed unmatched. The CDR3 sequence is CASWTGVLSQPQHF. The CDR3 bases are TGTGCCAGCTGGACAGGGGTTTTGAGTCAGCCCCAGCATTTT.

The chain is built from TRBV7-2 and TRBJ1-4; D uncertain. The germline V gene encodes CDR1 SGHTA and CDR2 FQGNSA. The CDR3 runs 15 residues. Trimming stripped 5 bases from V and 0 bases from J, with 10 bases between. The CDR3 DNA is TGTGCCAGCAGCCAGGCCAGAGCAACTAATGAAAAACTGTTTTTT. This translates into CASSQARATNEKLFF.

This sequence joins TRBV12-3 or TRBV12-4 and TRBJ1-4, with a tentative D call TRBD1 (6 bases). V was pared by 4 bases and J by 10 bases, with 13 bases between. The CDR3 contains 13 residues. CDR3 coding DNA: TGTGCCAGCAGTTCCTCAGGGGCAGGAAAACTGTTTTTT. It encodes CASSSSGAGKLFF.

The rearrangement uses TRBV5-4 and TRBJ2-7; D is ambiguous. In germline, CDR1 is SGHNT, CDR2 YYREEE (reference sequence). The CDR3 length is 14 residues. Trimming stripped 3 bases from V and 2 bases from J, with 12 bases between. The CDR3 loop reads CASSSNAGAYEQYF. For the CDR3, the DNA is TGTGCCAGCAGCTCAAACGCAGGAGCCTACGAGCAGTACTTC.

The V call is TRBV7-2, the J call TRBJ2-7, with 10 nucleotides matching TRBD2. J gave up 7 bases and V 5 bases, and 2 bases lay outside the gene matches. The germline V gene encodes CDR1 SGHTA and CDR2 FQGNSA. This CDR3 has 12 residues. The CDR3 DNA reads TGTGCCAGCAGCGTTAGCGGGGGGGAGCAGTACTTC. Protein: CASSVSGGEQYF.

This chain links TRBV5-6 with TRBJ1-5; 9 positions agree with TRBD1. The V gene's germline CDR1 is SGHDT and CDR2 YYEEEE. V gave up 4 bases and J gave up 0 bases; unmatched junction bases: 11. The length of the CDR3 is 18 residues. CDR3 sequence (DNA): TGTGCCAGCAGCCCGTGGACAGGGGTTACATATAGCAATCAGCCCCAGCATTTT. It yields the protein CASSPWTGVTYSNQPQHF.

The chain recombines TRBV6-5 with TRBJ1-2, with TRBD1 identical over 8 bases. CDR1 is MNHEY, CDR2 SVGAGI, per germline. The CDR3 contains 14 residues. V dropped 7 bases and J dropped 2; count of bases not matched to a gene: 6. CDR3 residues: CASTWTGRNYGYTF. CDR3 DNA sequence: TGTGCCAGCACATGGACAGGGAGGAACTATGGCTACACCTTC.

The gene calls are TRBV10-3 and TRBJ2-7; 10 nucleotides align to TRBD2. The J segment lost 3 bases and the V segment lost 8 bases, leaving 4 bases of the junction unmatched. The CDR3 sequence is 13 residues long. Per germline, CDR1 ENHRY and CDR2 SYGVKD. CDR3 nucleotide sequence: TGTGCCATCGGTTCTAGCGGGGGCTACGAGCAGTACTTC. Its protein product is CAIGSSGGYEQYF.

This rearrangement joins TRBV19 to TRBJ1-5; the match to TRBD1 covers 9 bases. Germline V gene data show CDR1 as LNHDA and CDR2 as SQIVND (reference sequence). CDR3 length equals 17 residues. V trimming: 5 bases; J trimming: 6 bases; junction bases outside the gene matches: 14. CDR3 region: CASSATPGQGLGQPQHF. In nucleotides, the CDR3 is TGTGCCAGTAGTGCTACCCCGGGACAGGGATTGGGTCAGCCCCAGCATTTT.

This clone was counted once. This chain links TRBV24-1 with TRBJ2-1, with 11 positions matching TRBD2. The CDR3 is 16 residues long. The germline V gene has CDR1 KGHDR and CDR2 SFDVKD. V was pared by 4 bases and J by 6 bases, with 7 bases of the junction left unmatched. The CDR3 coding sequence is TGTGCCACCAGTGACACTAGCGGGGGAGGAGGCAATGAGCAGTTCTTC. Translated: CATSDTSGGGGNEQFF.

The chain is built from TRBV5-4 and TRBJ1-6, with TRBD1 identical over 8 bases. Germline CDR1 is SGHNT and CDR2 is YYREEE (reference sequence). J gave up 3 bases and V 0 bases, and 5 bases lay outside the gene matches. The CDR3 contains 17 residues. Here the CDR3 reads CASSLAGTGDYNSPLHF. The CDR3 DNA reads as TGTGCCAGCAGCTTGGCCGGGACAGGTGACTATAATTCACCCCTCCACTTT.

The chain has TRBV6-1 and TRBJ2-7, with D perhaps TRBD1 (5 bases). Trimming removed 1 base at V and 3 bases at J, with 13 bases between. The germline V gene has CDR1 MNHNS and CDR2 SASEGT. This CDR3 comprises 15 residues. The CDR3 here is CASSEGGEGNYEQYF. CDR3 in DNA: TGTGCCAGCAGTGAAGGGGGCGAAGGGAACTACGAGCAGTACTTC.

This chain's CDR3 is CASSIMGQAYEQYF. The CDR3, as DNA: TGTGCCAGCAGCATTATGGGACAGGCTTACGAGCAGTACTTC. The V and J genes are TRBV28 and TRBJ2-7, with 8 bases matching TRBD1. CDR3 size: 14 residues. Looked up from germline, CDR1 is MDHEN and CDR2 is SYDVKM. V shed 6 bases and J 4 bases; nucleotides not matched to a gene: 8.

In DNA form, the CDR3 reads TGTGCCAGCAGCTTGGTGGCAGGGACCCAGAACACTGAAGCTTTCTTT. Amino acid sequence: CASSLVAGTQNTEAFF. The genes are TRBV5-5 and TRBJ1-1; TRBD1 might be the D (5 bases). V lost 0 bases to trimming and J lost 1 base, with 13 bases between them. This CDR3 contains 16 residues. Germline loops: CDR1 SGHKS, CDR2 YYEKEE (reference sequence).

The V call is TRBV11-1, the J call TRBJ2-3; D assignment may be TRBD1 or TRBD2 (5 bases each). The CDR3 loop spans 15 amino acids. Deletions cut 5 bases from V and 2 bases from J, with 14 bases between. Germline loops: CDR1 SGHAT, CDR2 FQDESV (reference sequence). CDR3: CASSRDGATTDTQYF. CDR3 DNA sequence: TGTGCCAGCAGCCGGGACGGCGCCACCACAGATACGCAGTATTTT.

V usage is TRBV27 and J usage is TRBJ2-7; TRBD1 might be the D (6 bases). The V end was cut by 6 bases, the J end by 9 bases, with 21 bases between. Germline CDR1 reads MNHEY; CDR2 reads SMNVEV (reference sequence). The length of the CDR3 is 14 residues. The CDR3 nucleotides are TGTGCCAGCAGCTTACTCGCAGGACTGGGGGCGCAGTACTTC. Its translation is CASSLLAGLGAQYF.

This clone appeared a single time. V usage is TRBV19 and J usage is TRBJ1-1; D may be TRBD1 (6 bases). CDR1 and CDR2 (germline): LNHDA, SQIVND (reference sequence). V lost 7 bases and J lost 4, with 13 bases in between. The length of the CDR3 is 13 residues. Here the CDR3 DNA reads TGTGCCAGTAACGAGGGGGGGAGCACTGAAGCTTTCTTT. Protein product: CASNEGGSTEAFF.

V gene TRBV29-1 combines with J gene TRBJ2-2, with no clear D. CDR3 length: 12 residues. CDR1 and CDR2 from the germline V gene are SQVTM and ANQGSEA. V shed 6 bases and J shed 8 bases, with 13 bases lying between them. For the CDR3, the DNA is TGCAGCGTCCAAAGTAGTACGGGGGAGCTGTTTTTT. Amino acids: CSVQSSTGELFF.

The V and J genes are TRBV19 and TRBJ1-2; D gene ambiguous. The CDR3 runs 14 residues. The germline V gene encodes CDR1 LNHDA and CDR2 SQIVND (reference sequence). V lost 8 bases and J lost 8, with 21 bases in between. CDR3 in amino acids: CASGLDGPARGYTF. The DNA of the CDR3 is TGTGCCAGTGGCCTAGACGGGCCGGCTCGGGGCTACACCTTC.

This clone has a single count. The chain is built from TRBV6-1 and TRBJ1-3; D might be TRBD1 (6 bases). V was clipped by 2 bases and J by 2 bases, with 13 bases between them. CDR3 size: 16 residues. CDR1 is MNHNS, CDR2 SASEGT, per germline. The chain's CDR3 is CASSESFWTAGNTIYF. The CDR3 DNA reads TGTGCCAGCAGTGAATCCTTTTGGACAGCTGGAAACACCATATATTTT.

This chain links TRBV10-1 with TRBJ2-7; D unresolved. V was cut by 0 bases and J by 3 bases, with 6 bases left in between. Germline V lookup: CDR1 WNHNN, CDR2 SYGVQD (reference sequence). The CDR3 consists of 13 residues. CDR3 residues: CASSESTVYEQYF. The CDR3 coding sequence is TGCGCCAGCAGTGAGTCCACAGTCTACGAGCAGTACTTC.

The J gene is TRBJ1-2, the V gene TRBV6-5; D is unresolved. V lost 4 bases and J 0 bases, leaving 12 bases between the germline ends. Germline V gene lookup returns CDR1 MNHEY and CDR2 SVGAGI. The CDR3 runs 15 residues. The CDR3 sequence: CASSSPELTNYGYTF. CDR3 nucleotide sequence: TGTGCCAGCAGTTCCCCCGAGCTCACTAACTATGGCTACACCTTC.